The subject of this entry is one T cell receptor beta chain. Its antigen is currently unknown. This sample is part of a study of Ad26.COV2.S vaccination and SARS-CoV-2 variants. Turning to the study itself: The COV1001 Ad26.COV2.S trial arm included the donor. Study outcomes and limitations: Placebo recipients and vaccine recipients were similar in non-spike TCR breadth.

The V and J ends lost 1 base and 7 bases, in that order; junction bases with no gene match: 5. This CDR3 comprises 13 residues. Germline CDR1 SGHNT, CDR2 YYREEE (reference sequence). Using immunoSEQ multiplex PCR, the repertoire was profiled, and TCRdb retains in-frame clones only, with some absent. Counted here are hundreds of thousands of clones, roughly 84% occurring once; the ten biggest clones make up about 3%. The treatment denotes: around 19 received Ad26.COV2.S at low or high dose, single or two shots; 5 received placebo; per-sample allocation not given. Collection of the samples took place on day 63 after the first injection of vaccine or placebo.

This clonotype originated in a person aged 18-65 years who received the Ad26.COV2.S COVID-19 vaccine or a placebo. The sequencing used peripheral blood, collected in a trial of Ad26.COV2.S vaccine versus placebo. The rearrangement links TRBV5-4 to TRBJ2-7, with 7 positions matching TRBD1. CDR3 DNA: TGTGCCAGCAGCTTGACAGGGGTAGAGGAGCAGTACTTC. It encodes CASSLTGVEEQYF.